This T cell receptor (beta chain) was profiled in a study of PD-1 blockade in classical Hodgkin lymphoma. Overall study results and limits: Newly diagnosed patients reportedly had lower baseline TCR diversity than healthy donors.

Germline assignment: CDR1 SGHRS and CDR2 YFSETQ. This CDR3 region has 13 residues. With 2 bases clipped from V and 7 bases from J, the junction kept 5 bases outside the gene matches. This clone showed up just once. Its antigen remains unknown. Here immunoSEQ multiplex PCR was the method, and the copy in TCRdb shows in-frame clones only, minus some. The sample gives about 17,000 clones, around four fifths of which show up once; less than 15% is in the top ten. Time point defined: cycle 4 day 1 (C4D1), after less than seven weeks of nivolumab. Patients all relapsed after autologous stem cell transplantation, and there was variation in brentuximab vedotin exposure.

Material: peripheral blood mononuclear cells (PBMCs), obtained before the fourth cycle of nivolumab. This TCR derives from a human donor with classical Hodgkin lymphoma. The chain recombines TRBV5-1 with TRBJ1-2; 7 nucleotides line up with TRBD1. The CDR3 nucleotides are TGCGCCAGCAGCTTAATGGACAGGTCTGGCTACACCTTC. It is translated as CASSLMDRSGYTF.